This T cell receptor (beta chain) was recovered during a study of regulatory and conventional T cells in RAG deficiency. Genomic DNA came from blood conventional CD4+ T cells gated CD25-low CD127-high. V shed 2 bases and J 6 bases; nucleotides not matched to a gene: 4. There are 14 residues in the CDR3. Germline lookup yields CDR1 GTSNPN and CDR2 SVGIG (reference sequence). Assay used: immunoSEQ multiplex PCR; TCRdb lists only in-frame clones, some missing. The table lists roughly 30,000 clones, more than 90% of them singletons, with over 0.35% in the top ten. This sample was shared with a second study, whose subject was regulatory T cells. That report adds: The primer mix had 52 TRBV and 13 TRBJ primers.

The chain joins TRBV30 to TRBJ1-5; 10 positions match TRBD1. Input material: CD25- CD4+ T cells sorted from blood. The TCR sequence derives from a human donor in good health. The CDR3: CAWSPDRGLQPQHF. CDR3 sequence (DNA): TGTGCCTGGAGTCCAGACAGGGGGCTTCAGCCCCAGCATTTT.